A selection of T cell receptor beta chains follows, all from one sample in a study of OX40 agonist ivuxolimab in advanced cancers. Data came from immunoSEQ multiplex PCR; TCRdb stores just in-frame clones and leaves some out. The data show around 47,000 clones, with more than 75% seen just once and about 15% held by the top ten. Sample: CD4+ or CD8+ T cells sorted from blood, taken in a trial of the OX40 agonist ivuxolimab. These receptors came from an adult with an advanced solid tumor such as melanoma, head and neck, liver or kidney cancer. Both conserved end residues are part of each CDR3. The D gene is left open where the match is weak. Only some rows state a clone size, as once, few, many or a class for expanded clones.

>TRBJ2-4|-|-|TRBV4-1
TGCGCCAGCAGCCAAGGGAACCTAAACATTCAGTACTTC
CASSQGNLNIQYF
>TRBJ1-1|few|-|TRBV6-6
TGTGCCAGCAGTTATGGGGGTGAAGCTTTCTTT
CASSYGGEAFF
>TRBJ2-3|-|-|TRBV28
TGTGCCAGCAGTTTGCGGCGGGAAGGGGCCACAGATACGCAGTATTTT
CASSLRREGATDTQYF
>TRBJ2-3|once|-|TRBV27
TGTGCCAGCAGCCTCAGGGCCTCAATGGAAGATACGCAGTATTTT
CASSLRASMEDTQYF
>TRBJ1-5|many|-|TRBV28
TGTGCCACCAGTGGGAGAAGGGGACAACAGCCCCAGCATTTT
CATSGRRGQQPQHF
>TRBJ2-5|once|-|TRBV28
TGTGCCAGCAGTGAGGCGGGGTACCAAGAGACCCAGTACTTC
CASSEAGYQETQYF
>TRBJ2-5|once|-|TRBV11-1
TGTGCCAGCCGACAGGTCTCACAAGAGACCCAGTACTTC
CASRQVSQETQYF
>TRBJ1-1|-|-|TRBV4-1
TGCGCCAGCAGCCAAGGGACAGCCATGAACACTGAAGCTTTCTTT
CASSQGTAMNTEAFF
>TRBJ2-1|-|TRBD2|TRBV5-4
TGTGCCAGCAGCTTGGGCGTTGGGCTAGCGGGAGTTTTCAGCAATGAGCAGTTCTTC
CASSLGVGLAGVFSNEQFF
>TRBJ2-1|few|-|TRBV5-6
TGTGCCAGCAGCTTGGGGCCTGAGCAGTTCTTC
CASSLGPEQFF
>TRBJ1-1|-|-|TRBV7-6
TGTGCCAGCAGCTTAGAAGAAAGTACGATTGAAGCTTTCTTT
CASSLEESTIEAFF
>TRBJ1-1|medium-sized|-|TRBV29-1
TGCAGCGTAAGAGGGGCTGGCACTGAAGCTTTCTTT
CSVRGAGTEAFF
>TRBJ2-7|-|-|TRBV28
TGTGCCAGCAGTTTACCCACAGAGGGGGCCTACGAGCAGTACTTC
CASSLPTEGAYEQYF
>TRBJ2-5|-|-|TRBV25-1
TGTGCCAGCAGAGGTTTGACGATTTGGGGGGAGACCCAGTACTTC
CASRGLTIWGETQYF
>TRBJ2-1|-|-|TRBV19
TGTGCCAGTAGTATACTCGGTTACAATGAGCAGTTCTTC
CASSILGYNEQFF
>TRBJ1-2|-|-|TRBV5-1
TGCGCCAGCAGCTTGGAACCCTATGGCTACACCTTC
CASSLEPYGYTF